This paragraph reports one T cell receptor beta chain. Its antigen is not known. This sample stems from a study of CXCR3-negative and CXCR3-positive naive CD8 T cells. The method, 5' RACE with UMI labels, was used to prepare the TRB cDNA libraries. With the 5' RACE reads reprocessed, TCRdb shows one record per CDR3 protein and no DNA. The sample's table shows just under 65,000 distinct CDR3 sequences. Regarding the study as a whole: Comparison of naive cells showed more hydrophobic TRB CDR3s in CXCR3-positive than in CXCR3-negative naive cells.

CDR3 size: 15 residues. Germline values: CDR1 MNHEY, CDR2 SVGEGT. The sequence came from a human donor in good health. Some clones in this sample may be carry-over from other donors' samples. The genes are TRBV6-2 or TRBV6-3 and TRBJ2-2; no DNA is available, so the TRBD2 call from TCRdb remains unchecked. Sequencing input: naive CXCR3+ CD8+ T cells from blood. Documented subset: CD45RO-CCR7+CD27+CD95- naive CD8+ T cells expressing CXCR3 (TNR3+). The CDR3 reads CASSPPGLETGELFF.